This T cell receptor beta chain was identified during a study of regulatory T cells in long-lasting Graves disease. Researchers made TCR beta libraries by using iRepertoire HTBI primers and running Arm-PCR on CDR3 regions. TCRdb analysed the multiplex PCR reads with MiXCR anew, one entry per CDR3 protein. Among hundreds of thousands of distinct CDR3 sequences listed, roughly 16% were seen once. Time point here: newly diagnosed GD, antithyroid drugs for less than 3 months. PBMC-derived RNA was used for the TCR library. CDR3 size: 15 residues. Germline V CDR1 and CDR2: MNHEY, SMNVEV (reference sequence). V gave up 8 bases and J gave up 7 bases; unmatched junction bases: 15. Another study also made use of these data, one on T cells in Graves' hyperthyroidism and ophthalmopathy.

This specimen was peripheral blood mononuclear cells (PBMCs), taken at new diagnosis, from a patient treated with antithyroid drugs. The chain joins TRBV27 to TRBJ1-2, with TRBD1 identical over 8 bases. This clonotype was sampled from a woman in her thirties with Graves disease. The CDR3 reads CASSLGGQGASGYTF. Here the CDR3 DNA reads TGTGCCAGCTCCTTAGGGGGGCAGGGGGCTAGTGGCTACACCTTC.